This TCR beta chain was sequenced for a study of identical twins. V shed 7 bases and J shed 6 bases, with 19 bases lying between them. This CDR3 region has 15 residues. Study results and limitations: Its conclusions, products of cross-sectional statistical analysis, did not come from following the same donors. Out-of-frame alpha sequences shared by twins were enriched for low generation probability. The more abundant beta clonotypes in cord blood had fewer insertions, and memory repertoires did not show this.

TCRdb used MiXCR to reprocess the 5' RACE reads, holding one entry per CDR3 protein. The sample includes around 1.7 million distinct CDR3 sequences, under 35% of them seen just once. This clonotype has only a few counts. Antigen: not known. Every donor was a healthy Caucasian. The source material was cord blood. The sequence came from a newborn girl in good health. V is TRBV12-3 or TRBV12-4 and J is TRBJ2-1; possible D gene TRBD2, 5 bases. CDR3 amino acids: CASTSLSDFFNEQFF. The CDR3 bases are TGTGCCAGCACCTCCCTTTCGGACTTCTTCAATGAGCAGTTCTTC.